This T cell receptor (beta chain) was recovered during a study of blood T cell repertoires in COVID-19. Using immunoSEQ multiplex PCR, the repertoire was profiled, and TCRdb retains in-frame clones only, with some absent. The sample lists roughly 190,000 clones, 85% to 90% occurring once. This CDR3 spans 15 amino acids. V was trimmed by 3 bases and J by 4 bases, leaving 13 bases between them. CDR1 SGHRS and CDR2 YFSETQ come from the germline V gene. The TCR originated in a man aged 18 to 30 with active or convalescent COVID-19. The chain uses TRBV5-1 and TRBJ1-4; a weak D match, TRBD1 (6 bases). The material sequenced was peripheral blood. In DNA form, the CDR3 reads TGCGCCAGCAGCTGGGCCGGGACAAGTAATGAAAAACTGTTTTTT. Amino acids: CASSWAGTSNEKLFF. Full variable domain (outside the CDR3, taken from reference TRBV5-1 and TRBJ1-4): KAGVTQTPRYLIKTRGQQVTLSCSPISGHRSVSWYQQTPGQGLQFLFEYFSETQRNKGNFPGRFSGRQFSNSRSEMNVSTLELGDSALYLCASSWAGTSNEKLFFGSGTQLSVL.